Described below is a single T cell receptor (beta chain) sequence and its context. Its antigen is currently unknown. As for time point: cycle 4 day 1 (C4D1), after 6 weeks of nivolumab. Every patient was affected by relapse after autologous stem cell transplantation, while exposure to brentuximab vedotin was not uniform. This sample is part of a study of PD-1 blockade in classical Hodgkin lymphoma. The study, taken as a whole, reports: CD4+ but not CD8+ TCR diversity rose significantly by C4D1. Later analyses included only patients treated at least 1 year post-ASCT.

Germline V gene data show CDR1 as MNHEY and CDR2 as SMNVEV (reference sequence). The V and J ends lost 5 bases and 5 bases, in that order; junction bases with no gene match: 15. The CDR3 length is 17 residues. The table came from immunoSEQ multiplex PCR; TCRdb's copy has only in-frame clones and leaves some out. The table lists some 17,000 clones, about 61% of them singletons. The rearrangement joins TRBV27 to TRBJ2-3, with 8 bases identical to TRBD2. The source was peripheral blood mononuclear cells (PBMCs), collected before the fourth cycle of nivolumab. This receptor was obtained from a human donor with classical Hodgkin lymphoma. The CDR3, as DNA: TGTGCCAGCAGTACAGGACTAGCCCAGTATGGTATAGATACGCAGTATTTT. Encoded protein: CASSTGLAQYGIDTQYF.